The sequence of this T cell receptor beta chain was determined in a study of identical twins. Points from the study as a whole: With beta out-of-frame sequences, excess sharing by twins was weaker. Models underpredicted monozygotic twin sharing of out-of-frame TCR alpha. Potential partial confounding of zero-insertion analyses by invariant MAIT and iNKT cells was noted.

The CDR3 covers 15 residues. V dropped 1 base and J dropped 4; count of bases not matched to a gene: 4. Looked up from germline, CDR1 is LGHNA and CDR2 is YNFKEQ. TCRdb re-derived calls from the 5' RACE reads in MiXCR, one entry per CDR3 protein. The data contain about 290,000 distinct CDR3 sequences, less than 9.5% of them seen just once; the ten biggest clones take up around 7.1%. This clonotype was picked up many times. Its antigen remains unknown. The sample was also linked to a second study, of yellow fever vaccine responses in identical twins. From that report: Twins reportedly mounted vaccine T cell responses that seemed partly convergent, partly personalized.

This TCR derives from a young woman in good health. J is TRBJ2-3 and V is TRBV4-2; 8 bases align to TRBD2. Sample: CD8+ T cells sorted from blood. The CDR3 region is CASSQGETSADTQYF. CDR3 bases: TGTGCCAGCAGCCAAGGGGAGACTAGCGCAGATACGCAGTATTTT.